Below, 27 T cell receptor beta chains from the same sample are listed, as sequenced in a study of tumor-infiltrating lymphocytes in primary liver carcinoma. Unsorted bulk tissue of roughly 20-34 mg yielded co-extracted RNA and DNA. The input was roughly 0.5 ug total RNA; TCR beta cDNA was made from it with a constant-region primer. Three rounds of nested multiplex PCR with slightly modified ARM-PCR produced TCR beta libraries. TRBV1-TRBV30 forward and Cbeta reverse primers drove the first two roughly 11-cycle rounds. TCRdb used MiXCR to reprocess the multiplex PCR reads, holding one entry per CDR3 protein. The sample yields 100,000 or so distinct CDR3 sequences, approximately 70% seen once. The material sequenced was liver tumor tissue from sampling region 2. Stated subset: tumor region T2, inferior pole. These TCRs come from a woman aged 55-70 years with primary liver carcinoma and hepatitis B virus infection.

Comments on this clonotype: At one end the junction does not follow the germline gene, possibly because of a read error. The chain recombines TRBV29-1 with TRBJ2-6; a weak D match, TRBD1 (6 bases). This CDR3 contains 16 residues. Germline lookup yields CDR1 SQVTM and CDR2 ANQGSEA. The CDR3 DNA reads TGCAACGTTACTGTATCCCCAGGGGCCGGGGCCAACGTCCTGACTTTC. This sequence encodes CNVTVSPGAGANVLTF.

This clonotype was detected many times. V usage is TRBV7-8 and J usage is TRBJ2-5; 7 positions agree with TRBD1. Germline CDR1 reads SGHVS; CDR2 reads FQNEAQ. After removal of 1 base from V and 2 bases from J, the junction contained 1 base not matched to a gene. This CDR3 spans 14 amino acids. The CDR3: CASSLGGQQETQYF. The DNA of the CDR3 is TGTGCCAGCAGCTTAGGGGGACAGCAAGAGACCCAGTACTTC.

This clonotype was observed many times. The chain has TRBV29-1 and TRBJ2-2; tentatively, D is TRBD2 (7 bases). The CDR3 runs 12 residues. Germline-derived CDR1 and CDR2 are SQVTM and ANQGSEA. V lost 6 bases and J lost 8, with 13 bases in between. The DNA for the CDR3 is TGCAGCGTGGGGGCGGGAGTGGGGGAGCTGTTTTTT. It specifies CSVGAGVGELFF.

This clonotype was recorded many times. V and J are TRBV24-1 and TRBJ2-1, with 12 bases that match TRBD2. The length of the CDR3 is 20 residues. CDR1 is KGHDR and CDR2 is SFDVKD in the germline V gene. The junction had 12 bases not matched to a gene; V was cut back by 4 bases and J by 0 bases. The CDR3 sequence is CATSESPGTSGQFSYNEQFF. The CDR3 region has the DNA TGTGCCACCAGTGAGAGCCCCGGGACTAGCGGGCAGTTCTCCTACAATGAGCAGTTCTTC.

Details on this clonotype: A much larger clone lies a single base off, so this may be a read error. The chain recombines TRBV5-1 with TRBJ2-7; D is unclear. Germline loops: CDR1 SGHRS, CDR2 YFSETQ. The V end was cut by 1 base, the J end by 3 bases, with 5 bases between. CDR3 size: 12 residues. The CDR3 sequence: CASSLPFYEQYF. CDR3 nucleotide sequence: TGCGCCAGCAGCTTGCCCTTCTACGAGCAGTACTTC. The full variable domain, in which reference TRBV5-1 and TRBJ2-7 provide the parts outside the CDR3, is KAGVTQTPRYLIKTRGQQVTLSCSPISGHRSVSWYQQTPGQGLQFLFEYFSETQRNKGNFPGRFSGRQFSNSRSEMNVSTLELGDSALYLCASSLPFYEQYFGPGTRLTVT.

V and J are TRBV6-5 and TRBJ1-6, with D possibly matching TRBD1 (5 bases). CDR3 length equals 12 residues. With 5 bases removed from V and 11 bases from J, the gap between germline ends came to 10 bases. Per germline, CDR1 MNHEY and CDR2 SVGAGI. The CDR3, as DNA: TGTGCCAGCAGTCCCTGGGGGGCACCCCTCCACTTT. It specifies CASSPWGAPLHF.

Details on this clonotype: The germline gene is not matched at one end of the junction; a read error may be the cause. V is TRBV11-3 and J is TRBJ1-1, with D possibly TRBD1 on 5 matching bases. The germline V gene has CDR1 SGHNT and CDR2 YENEEA. The CDR3 totals 16 residues. In DNA form, the CDR3 reads TGTGACAGCAGCTTAGTAGGGGAATACCGGAACACTGAGGCTTTCTTT. Residues: CDSSLVGEYRNTEAFF.

As concerns this clonotype: Its ends do not fully match the called genes, so a read error is possible. V gene TRBV6-1 combines with J gene TRBJ1-5; D remains unclear. Germline CDR1 reads MNHNS; CDR2 reads SASEGT. CDR3 length equals 16 residues. The CDR3 sequence: CVSTRHYPSPDQPQHF. CDR3 nucleotides: TGTGTCAGCACCCGTCACTACCCTAGCCCCGATCAGCCCCAGCATTTT.

This clonotype was detected ten times or more. This chain uses TRBV12-3 or TRBV12-4 with TRBJ1-5; D gene uncertain. Trimming took off 0 bases at V and 5 bases at J, with 8 bases between the two ends. CDR3 length equals 14 residues. The CDR3 nucleotides are TGTGCCAGCAGTTTAGCGTTAAATCATCAGCCCCAGCATTTT. Translation gives CASSLALNHQPQHF.

V is TRBV11-2 and J is TRBJ1-2; perhaps TRBD1 as D (5 bases). The CDR3 is made up of 17 amino acids. V was cut by 0 bases and J by 11 bases, with 25 bases left in between. The V gene's germline CDR1 is SGHAT and CDR2 FQNNGV. CDR3 amino acids: CASSLDPIRALCYDYTF. For the CDR3, the DNA is TGTGCCAGCAGCTTAGATCCGATCAGGGCGCTGTGCTATGATTACACCTTC.

This clonotype was seen ten or more times. The chain employs TRBV28 and TRBJ2-7, with 11 bases lining up with TRBD2. The CDR3 sequence is 15 residues long. CDR1 is MDHEN, CDR2 SYDVKM, per germline. Unmatched junction bases numbered 5, after V lost 7 bases and J lost 0 bases. The DNA for the CDR3 is TGTGCCAGCACGCCTAGCGGGAGGTTCTCCTACGAGCAGTACTTC. Translated: CASTPSGRFSYEQYF.

This clonotype was seen at least ten times. The rearrangement links TRBV5-6 to TRBJ1-1, with D unresolved. Germline V gene lookup returns CDR1 SGHDT and CDR2 YYEEEE. The CDR3 totals 13 residues. The germline V and J ends were trimmed by 0 bases and 1 base, with 4 bases remaining between them. CDR3: CASSLGRNTEAFF. The CDR3 DNA sequence: TGTGCCAGCAGCTTGGGTAGGAACACTGAAGCTTTCTTT.

In the case of this clonotype: Possible read error: a much larger clone is one base away. This chain uses TRBV5-1 with TRBJ2-1; D call uncertain. Per germline, CDR1 SGHRS and CDR2 YFSETQ. CDR3 length: 13 residues. This chain's CDR3 is CVSSLNSYNEQFF. CDR3 in DNA: TGCGTCAGCAGCTTAAACTCCTACAATGAGCAGTTCTTC.

As to this clonotype: Just one base apart from a much larger clone, this may be a read error. The V and J genes are TRBV28 and TRBJ1-5; the D is unclear. Germline lookup yields CDR1 MDHEN and CDR2 SYDVKM. The CDR3 is 14 residues long. CDR3 sequence reads: CTSKPIPTDQPQHF. The CDR3 bases are TGTACCAGCAAACCCATCCCGACGGATCAGCCCCAGCATTTT. The full variable domain, with the rest looked up from reference TRBV28 and TRBJ1-5, is DVKVTQSSRYLVKRTGEKVFLECVQDMDHENMFWYRQDPGLGLRLIYFSYDVKMKEKGDIPEGYSVSREKKERFSLILESASTNQTSMYLCTSKPIPTDQPQHFGDGTRLSIL.

Relative to its sample, this clonotype is medium-sized (0.01 to 0.1%). This sequence joins TRBV6-5 and TRBJ1-1; a weak D match, TRBD1 (6 bases). CDR1 is MNHEY, CDR2 SVGAGI, per germline. The V and J ends lost 7 bases and 1 base respectively, with 19 bases between them. This CDR3 spans 16 amino acids. The CDR3 region is CASTIRPGHPNTEAFF. CDR3 nucleotide sequence: TGTGCCAGCACTATAAGACCGGGACATCCGAACACTGAAGCTTTCTTT.

This clonotype turned up a few times. This sequence may be a read error, since a much larger clone differs from it by one base. The chain couples TRBV7-9 to TRBJ2-7, with 7 bases that match TRBD2. CDR1 is SEHNR and CDR2 is FQNEAQ in the germline V gene (reference sequence). This CDR3 spans 14 amino acids. V lost 3 bases to trimming and J lost 6 bases; unmatched junction nucleotides: 8. CDR3 amino acids: CASSLREKNCEQYF. As DNA, the CDR3 is TGTGCCAGCAGCTTGCGGGAGAAGAACTGCGAGCAGTACTTC.

Details on this clonotype: A read error may account for a junction end that differs from germline. The chain has TRBV11-2 and TRBJ2-2, with D tentatively TRBD2 (6 bases). CDR3 length equals 15 residues. In germline, CDR1 is SGHAT, CDR2 FQNNGV. The CDR3 DNA follows: TGTGCCAGCAGCTGGGGGGTTTCGGATACCGGGGAGCTGTTATTT. It is translated as CASSWGVSDTGELLF. The full variable domain, rest sourced from reference TRBV11-2 and TRBJ2-2, is EAGVAQSPRYKIIEKRQSVAFWCNPISGHATLYWYQQILGQGPKLLIQFQNNGVVDDSQLPKDRFSAERLKGVDSTLKIQPAKLEDSAVYLCASSWGVSDTGELLFGEGSRLTVL.

About this clonotype: One end of the junction does not line up with germline, which may come from a read error. J is TRBJ1-2 and V is TRBV7-9; D unclear. This CDR3 has 13 amino acids. The germline CDR1 and CDR2 sequences are SEHNR and FQNEAQ (reference sequence). The CDR3 DNA sequence: TGTGCCAGCGGCTTAGACCGACACTATGGCTACACCTTC. It is translated as CASGLDRHYGYTF.

This clonotype was observed at least ten times. The rearrangement uses TRBV6-1 and TRBJ2-5; 9 bases align to TRBD1. V gave up 5 bases and J gave up 4 bases; unmatched junction bases: 5. CDR3 length: 14 amino acids. Germline V CDR1 and CDR2: MNHNS, SASEGT. This chain's CDR3 is CASSLTGGPETQYF. Written as DNA, the CDR3 is TGTGCCAGCAGTCTAACAGGGGGCCCAGAGACCCAGTACTTC.

Comments on this clonotype: No conserved phenylalanine or tryptophan is present at the end of the CDR3, so a read error is the likely explanation. J is TRBJ2-1 and V is TRBV11-1; TRBD2 matches at 12 bases. The CDR3 is 17 amino acids. Germline V lookup: CDR1 SGHAT, CDR2 FQDESV (reference sequence). The DNA for the CDR3 is TGTACCAGTAGTTTTAACCTTGGACTAGCGGGAACAAATGAGCAGTTCTTA. Its translation is CTSSFNLGLAGTNEQFL.

This clonotype has ten or more counts. The gene calls are TRBV28 and TRBJ2-1; 12 positions match TRBD2. Trimming removed 4 bases from V and 10 bases from J; junction bases left unmatched: 8. This CDR3 region has 15 residues. Germline V gene lookup returns CDR1 MDHEN and CDR2 SYDVKM. CDR3: CASSSRLAGVSEQFF. The CDR3 nucleotides are TGTGCCAGCAGTTCCAGACTAGCGGGGGTCAGCGAGCAGTTCTTC. The complete variable domain, with remaining parts taken from reference TRBV28 and TRBJ2-1, reads DVKVTQSSRYLVKRTGEKVFLECVQDMDHENMFWYRQDPGLGLRLIYFSYDVKMKEKGDIPEGYSVSREKKERFSLILESASTNQTSMYLCASSSRLAGVSEQFFGPGTRLTVL.

Worth noting for this clonotype: Being one base from a much bigger clone, this may be a read error. The chain employs TRBV6-1 and TRBJ1-1; tentative D call: TRBD1 (5 bases). The CDR3 runs to 14 residues. Trimming shortened V by 7 bases and J by 4 bases, and 16 bases separated the two germline ends. CDR1 is MNHNS and CDR2 is SASEGT in the germline V gene. The CDR3 DNA sequence: TGTGCCAGCAAAGAAGGGGCTGGGAGCACTGAAGCTTTCTTT. The encoded protein is CASKEGAGSTEAFF.

A remark on this clonotype: One junction end disagrees with the germline gene, perhaps due to a read error. Here the CDR3 reads CSADSGGASSYEQCF. The CDR3 DNA is TGCAGCGCTGATAGTGGAGGGGCTAGCTCCTACGAGCAGTGCTTC. V gene TRBV29-1 combines with J gene TRBJ2-7, with a tentative D call TRBD2 (6 bases). The length of the CDR3 is 15 residues. Germline V lookup: CDR1 SQVTM, CDR2 ANQGSEA.

This clonotype was observed many times. The chain carries TRBV7-8 and TRBJ2-2; the match to TRBD1 covers 8 bases. J gave up 7 bases and V 5 bases, and 3 bases lay outside the gene matches. CDR1 and CDR2 (germline): SGHVS, FQNEAQ. The CDR3 is 13 amino acids. The DNA of the CDR3 is TGTGCCAGCAGCCAGGGGGCAGGCGGGGAGCTGTTTTTT. Protein product: CASSQGAGGELFF.

Comment on this clonotype: A junction boundary mismatches the germline segment, possibly from a read error. The V call is TRBV12-3 or TRBV12-4, the J call TRBJ1-4; D might be TRBD1 (6 bases). This CDR3 region has 15 residues. CDR3 in DNA: TGTGCCAGCACCACAACAGGGCAGTCTGATGAAAAACTGTGTTTT. This sequence encodes CASTTTGQSDEKLCF.

Turning to this clonotype: In this CDR3 the conserved last residue, phenylalanine or tryptophan, is missing, so a read error is likely. Because the CDR3's place on the DNA is in doubt, the DNA is left out and the CDR3 is given as listed by TCRdb. The chain links TRBV29-1 to TRBJ1-1; the table's D call, TRBD1, has no DNA check behind it. Counting both end residues, the CDR3 totals 9 amino acids. Per germline, CDR1 SQVTM and CDR2 ANQGSEA. The CDR3 region is CSGGDEAFL.

About this clonotype itself: This may be a read error, as it is one base from a much larger clone. The chain is built from TRBV5-5 and TRBJ1-5; no clear D. This CDR3 has 15 amino acids. CDR1 is SGHKS and CDR2 is YYEKEE in the germline V gene (reference sequence). In DNA, the CDR3 is TGTGCCAGCAGCGCACTAACTAATAGCAATCAGTCCCAGCATTTT. Translation: CASSALTNSNQSQHF.